This T cell receptor beta chain was documented in a study of beta chain features in type 1 diabetes. General observations from the study: At VDJ recombination sites, type 1 diabetes patients had fewer insertions and more deleted nucleotides. All four CD4+ subsets of Type 1 diabetes patients contained TCRB CDR3s that were moderately but significantly shorter.

Germline CDR1 MNHEY, CDR2 SVGAGI. Germline trimming cut 4 bases from V and 2 bases from J; bases unmatched to any gene: 3. CDR3 size: 15 residues. Points on this clone: What it binds is not known.

cDNA synthesis used the whole RNA isolate, giving expressed TCRB sequences. Clones were read by immunoSEQ multiplex PCR, and TCRdb kept only the in-frame ones, dropping some. The sample shows approximately 150,000 clones, 10% of them seen only once. The clonotype originates from a man aged 18 to 29 in good health. This chain connects TRBV6-5 to TRBJ2-2; 8 nucleotides align to TRBD1. The sequenced sample consisted of naive CD4+ T cells from blood. Here the CDR3 DNA reads TGTGCCAGCAGTTCTCAGGGGGCCAACACCGGGGAGCTGTTTTTT. This translates into CASSSQGANTGELFF.